This T cell receptor (beta chain) appears in the sequencing data of a study of naive and memory T cell subsets. An equimolar mix of two oligonucleotides served as the beta constant-region primer for TRBC1 and TRBC2. The ligated cDNA underwent four PCR rounds using SP2 and nested alpha and beta constant-region primers. TCRdb passed the UMI-ligation and nested PCR reads through MiXCR, listing each CDR3 protein once. The sample has 130,000 or so distinct CDR3 sequences; 30% to 45% are singletons. The CDR3 runs 15 residues. V lost 5 bases and J 4 bases, leaving 18 bases between the germline ends. Germline CDR1 MNHEY, CDR2 SVGAGI. This clonotype came up many times.

This chain connects TRBV6-5 to TRBJ2-7; D ambiguous. The sequenced sample consisted of central memory CD4+ T cells from blood. This sequence was found in a human donor in good health. The CDR3 DNA reads TGTGCCAGCAGTATACAAGGCGCACCTCCTTACGAGCAGTACTTC. Translated, it gives CASSIQGAPPYEQYF.